The 12 T cell receptor beta chains presented below share a single source sample, sequenced in a study of CD8 T cells in Susac syndrome (dated by TCRdb to between 2018 and 2021). The method behind the library was the immunoSEQ multiplex PCR assay. RNA was extracted using the RNeasy kit, and about 0.45 to 1 ug of the RNA was reverse transcribed with random hexamers. The public reads were reprocessed in TCRdb via fastp at Q25 and MiXCR, keeping in-frame beta chains. Entries are consolidated by CDR3 protein sequence, retaining the most common genes and DNA. The sample includes approximately 110,000 distinct CDR3 sequences, with around 97% observed a single time. 0.075% to 0.1% of the sample is in the top ten clones. The specimen was CD4+ T cells from PBMCs. These receptor sequences come from a human donor in good health.

The rearrangement links TRBV5-1 to TRBJ2-7; D might be TRBD2 (5 bases). Germline CDR1 and CDR2: SGHRS and YFSETQ. The CDR3 is 16 amino acids. With 0 bases removed from V and 0 bases from J, the gap between germline ends came to 13 bases. In nucleotides, the CDR3 is TGCGCCAGCAGCTTGGTTGATCCGGGGATCTCCTACGAGCAGTACTTC. Encoded protein: CASSLVDPGISYEQYF.

The V and J genes are TRBV20-1 and TRBJ1-2; D is ambiguous. This CDR3 is built from 13 residues. CDR1 is DFQATT, CDR2 SNEGSKA, per germline (reference sequence). The V gene lost 3 bases and the J gene lost 2 bases, with 10 bases spanning the gap. The CDR3 coding sequence is TGCAGTGCTAGTCTGCCCTCGAACTATGGCTACACCTTC. This gives the protein CSASLPSNYGYTF.

The chain has TRBV23-1 and TRBJ1-2, with D possibly being TRBD1 (6 bases). TRBV23-1 is treated as an ORF (open reading frame) with a function not yet certain. The CDR3 is 17 amino acids. Deletions cut 0 bases from V and 1 base from J, with 15 bases between. CDR3: CASSQSIGQTINYGYTF. The CDR3, as DNA: TGCGCCAGCAGTCAATCAATCGGACAGACCATTAACTATGGCTACACCTTC.

The chain recombines TRBV9 with TRBJ2-7; TRBD1 is a possible D gene (7 bases). Germline-derived CDR1 and CDR2 are SGDLS and YYNGEE. Trimming took off 4 bases at V and 0 bases at J, with 11 bases between the two ends. CDR3 length: 14 amino acids. CDR3 bases: TGTGCCAGCAGCTATCAGGGGGGCTCCTACGAGCAGTACTTC. This gives the protein CASSYQGGSYEQYF.

The V call is TRBV5-6, the J call TRBJ2-5; D is uncertain. The V end lost 1 base, the J end lost 4 bases, and 5 bases lay between the germline ends. The CDR3 spans 12 residues. Germline lookup yields CDR1 SGHDT and CDR2 YYEEEE. The CDR3 DNA reads TGTGCCAGCAGCTTGTACAGAGAGACCCAGTACTTC. It is translated as CASSLYRETQYF.

Comment on this clonotype: One junction end does not reproduce the germline sequence, and a read error may be involved. The chain employs TRBV7-7 and TRBJ2-6; D call uncertain. The germline CDR1 and CDR2 sequences are SSHAT and FNYEAQ (reference sequence). The CDR3 is made up of 14 amino acids. The CDR3 loop reads CASSPASGANVLTF. The CDR3 DNA follows: TGTGCTAGCAGCCCAGCCTCTGGGGCCAACGTCCTGACTTTC.

This clonotype was seen only once. V is TRBV29-1 and J is TRBJ2-5; D may be TRBD2 (5 bases). The V and J ends lost 4 bases and 3 bases respectively, with 15 bases between them. The CDR3 has 14 amino acids. Germline CDR1 SQVTM, CDR2 ANQGSEA. The CDR3: CSVGRRLHEETQYF. The CDR3 nucleotides read TGCAGCGTTGGACGCAGACTACATGAAGAGACCCAGTACTTC.

J is TRBJ2-5 and V is TRBV4-2; no clear D gene. Per the germline V gene, CDR1 is LGHNA and CDR2 is YNFKEQ. V lost 7 bases, J lost 4 bases, and 13 bases lay in between. The CDR3 contains 13 residues. The CDR3, as DNA: TGTGCCAGCACCCGACGTAGAGGAGAGACCCAGTACTTC. This sequence encodes CASTRRRGETQYF.

This chain uses TRBV9 with TRBJ2-5, with 7 bases identical to TRBD2. Trimming at V came to 0 bases and at J to 2 bases, leaving 7 bases not matched to a gene. Germline V lookup: CDR1 SGDLS, CDR2 YYNGEE. The CDR3 totals 16 residues. The CDR3 DNA reads as TGTGCCAGCAGCGTAGGGTCTAGCGGCCATCAAGAGACCCAGTACTTC. Protein sequence: CASSVGSSGHQETQYF.

The J gene is TRBJ2-3, the V gene TRBV11-2; D might be TRBD2 (5 bases). V dropped 2 bases and J dropped 6 bases, with 15 bases sitting between them. The length of the CDR3 is 15 residues. The germline V gene has CDR1 SGHAT and CDR2 FQNNGV. Written as DNA, the CDR3 is TGTGCCAGCAGCTTAAATGCTAGGAGGACGGATACGCAGTATTTT. Protein product: CASSLNARRTDTQYF. The full variable domain, with the rest looked up from reference TRBV11-2 and TRBJ2-3, is EAGVAQSPRYKIIEKRQSVAFWCNPISGHATLYWYQQILGQGPKLLIQFQNNGVVDDSQLPKDRFSAERLKGVDSTLKIQPAKLEDSAVYLCASSLNARRTDTQYFGPGTRLTVL.

The chain joins TRBV7-9 to TRBJ2-3; 7 bases agree with TRBD1. This CDR3 comprises 16 residues. V shed 3 bases and J 1 base; nucleotides not matched to a gene: 7. The germline V gene encodes CDR1 SEHNR and CDR2 FQNEAQ (reference sequence). The CDR3 DNA is TGTGCCAGCAGCTTTCCCCCGGGACAGCGCACAGATACGCAGTATTTT. Encoded protein: CASSFPPGQRTDTQYF.

J is TRBJ2-3 and V is TRBV29-1; D ambiguous. The V and J ends lost 6 bases and 4 bases respectively, with 17 bases between them. In germline, CDR1 is SQVTM, CDR2 ANQGSEA. The CDR3 covers 14 residues. The CDR3 coding sequence is TGCAGCGTGCAAATTTTTAGAGGTTCAGATACGCAGTATTTT. Protein product: CSVQIFRGSDTQYF.